Each of the 15 T cell receptor beta chains below was sequenced from the same sample in a study of blood T cell repertoires in COVID-19. Repertoires were generated with immunoSEQ multiplex PCR, while TCRdb's copy carries only in-frame clones and drops some. The sample gives fewer than 200,000 clones, 85% of which show up once; roughly 1% is in the top ten. The sequenced sample consisted of peripheral blood. The receptor source for this set is a man in his forties with acute or convalescent COVID-19.

The chain is built from TRBV28 and TRBJ1-5, with D unclear. Trimming shortened V by 5 bases and J by 7 bases, and 9 bases separated the two germline ends. CDR1 MDHEN and CDR2 SYDVKM come from the germline V gene. This CDR3 has 12 amino acids. The CDR3 sequence is CASSTFMQPQHF. Written as DNA, the CDR3 is TGTGCCAGCAGTACATTTATGCAGCCCCAGCATTTT.

The chain employs TRBV20-1 and TRBJ1-6, with 7 nucleotides matching TRBD1. The CDR3 extends over 11 amino acids. Germline V CDR1 and CDR2: DFQATT, SNEGSKA (reference sequence). V shed 2 bases, J shed 16 bases, and the junction held 5 bases outside the gene matches. The CDR3 spells CSARPDRDLHF. CDR3 nucleotides: TGCAGTGCTAGACCTGACAGGGATCTCCACTTT.

The chain recombines TRBV5-1 with TRBJ2-1; D might be TRBD1 (6 bases). V was clipped by 6 bases and J by 6 bases, with 19 bases between them. The CDR3 extends over 15 amino acids. CDR1 SGHRS and CDR2 YFSETQ come from the germline V gene. The CDR3 spells CASTLGTSNVNEQFF. CDR3 DNA sequence: TGCGCCAGCACCCTAGGGACAAGTAATGTCAATGAGCAGTTCTTC.

The CDR3 coding sequence is TGTGCCAGCAGCCAACAAGCGTCTATCTCCTACGAGCAGTACTTC. Translated: CASSQQASISYEQYF. This rearrangement joins TRBV3-1 (or the pseudogene TRBV3-2) to TRBJ2-7; D not resolved. The CDR3 contains 15 residues. CDR1 is LGHDT, CDR2 YNNKEL, per germline (reference sequence). Between the trimmed V and J ends, which lost 2 bases and 0 bases, there was a span of 11 bases.

The rearrangement uses TRBV5-1 and TRBJ2-7, with D possibly being TRBD2 (5 bases). Trimming pared 3 bases from V and 5 bases from J, leaving 12 bases between. Germline assignment: CDR1 SGHRS and CDR2 YFSETQ. This CDR3 region has 13 residues. The CDR3 here is CASSSRTGNEQYF. CDR3 DNA: TGCGCCAGCAGCTCCCGGACTGGGAACGAGCAGTACTTC.

CDR3 DNA sequence: TGTGCCAGCTCACCACAACGGGGAAGTGGAAACACCATATATTTT. Its translation is CASSPQRGSGNTIYF. This chain joins TRBV18 and TRBJ1-3, with no clear D. CDR1 and CDR2 (germline): KGHSH, LQKENI. V was cut by 1 base and J by 3 bases, with 10 bases left in between. The CDR3 is 15 amino acids.

This chain joins TRBV6-5 and TRBJ2-3; weak D call: TRBD1 (5 bases). This CDR3 comprises 15 residues. Between the trimmed V and J ends, which lost 6 bases and 6 bases, there was a span of 19 bases. CDR1 is MNHEY, CDR2 SVGAGI, per germline. For the CDR3, the DNA is TGTGCCAGCAGAGTCACAGGTTCTGGGTCGGATACGCAGTATTTT. It yields the protein CASRVTGSGSDTQYF.

The rearrangement links TRBV28 to TRBJ1-6; TRBD1 matches 7 bases. CDR1 MDHEN and CDR2 SYDVKM come from the germline V gene. This CDR3 region has 16 residues. Losses at the gene ends were 5 bases for V and 4 bases for J; bases not matched to a gene: 8. This CDR3 reads CASSPQGQLYNSPLHF. The CDR3 nucleotides read TGTGCCAGCAGTCCTCAGGGACAGCTTTATAATTCACCCCTCCACTTT.

DNA for the CDR3: TGCAGTGCTAGTAGGGGACAGGGGAACACTGAAGCTTTCTTT. It is translated as CSASRGQGNTEAFF. V gene TRBV20-1 combines with J gene TRBJ1-1, with 9 bases fitting TRBD1. This CDR3 is built from 14 residues. Germline V gives CDR1 DFQATT, CDR2 SNEGSKA (reference sequence). V shed 3 bases, J shed 1 base, and the junction held 3 bases outside the gene matches.

The genes are TRBV5-6 and TRBJ1-6, with D unresolved. CDR3 length equals 14 residues. V gave up 4 bases and J gave up 7 bases, with 12 bases separating them. Germline values: CDR1 SGHDT, CDR2 YYEEEE. The CDR3, as DNA: TGTGCCAGCAGCCGTTTTAGAGGCAATTCACCCCTCCACTTT. It is translated as CASSRFRGNSPLHF.

This rearrangement joins TRBV6-4 to TRBJ2-7; D perhaps matches TRBD2 (5 bases). Per the germline V gene, CDR1 is MRHNA and CDR2 is SNTAGT. CDR3 length equals 13 residues. V was pared by 8 bases and J by 6 bases, with 17 bases between. CDR3 protein: CASSSGGLCEQYF. Written as DNA, the CDR3 is TGTGCCAGCTCCTCTGGCGGGTTGTGCGAGCAGTACTTC.

The chain has TRBV7-2 and TRBJ2-2; TRBD1 aligns across 7 bases. The germline gives CDR1 SGHTA, CDR2 FQGNSA. The CDR3 length is 16 residues. J lost 4 bases, V lost 2 bases, and 7 bases had no gene match. The CDR3 here is CASSLSGRGSTGELFF. DNA for the CDR3: TGTGCCAGCAGCTTATCAGGCAGGGGGTCCACCGGGGAGCTGTTTTTT.

In this sample, this clone turned up once. The rearrangement joins TRBV5-1 to TRBJ2-7; D perhaps matches TRBD1 (5 bases). Trimming took 0 bases from V and 7 from J, leaving 14 bases between them. The CDR3 sequence is 14 residues long. In germline, CDR1 is SGHRS, CDR2 YFSETQ. CDR3 sequence: CASSLADSLGEQYF. The CDR3 bases are TGCGCCAGCAGCTTGGCAGACAGCCTGGGGGAGCAGTACTTC. Full variable domain (outside the CDR3, taken from reference TRBV5-1 and TRBJ2-7): KAGVTQTPRYLIKTRGQQVTLSCSPISGHRSVSWYQQTPGQGLQFLFEYFSETQRNKGNFPGRFSGRQFSNSRSEMNVSTLELGDSALYLCASSLADSLGEQYFGPGTRLTVT.

The V and J genes are TRBV30 and TRBJ1-1; D may be TRBD1 (6 bases). The V gene lost 4 bases and the J gene lost 4 bases, with 16 bases spanning the gap. The CDR3 is 14 residues long. Germline lookup yields CDR1 GTSNPN and CDR2 SVGIG (reference sequence). The DNA of the CDR3 is TGTGCCTGGAACCCAGGGGTGGAAGGCACTGAAGCTTTCTTT. It translates to CAWNPGVEGTEAFF.

This clone was recorded a few times. The rearrangement links TRBV3-1 (or the pseudogene TRBV3-2) to TRBJ1-2, with D possibly matching TRBD1 (6 bases). The germline V gene has CDR1 LGHDT and CDR2 YNNKEL (reference sequence). The ends were cut back, 4 bases at V and 7 bases at J, with 22 bases in the middle. CDR3 length equals 16 residues. CDR3 region: CASSRRVVPRGRGYTF. DNA for the CDR3: TGTGCCAGCAGCCGACGTGTGGTACCCAGGGGTCGTGGCTACACCTTC.